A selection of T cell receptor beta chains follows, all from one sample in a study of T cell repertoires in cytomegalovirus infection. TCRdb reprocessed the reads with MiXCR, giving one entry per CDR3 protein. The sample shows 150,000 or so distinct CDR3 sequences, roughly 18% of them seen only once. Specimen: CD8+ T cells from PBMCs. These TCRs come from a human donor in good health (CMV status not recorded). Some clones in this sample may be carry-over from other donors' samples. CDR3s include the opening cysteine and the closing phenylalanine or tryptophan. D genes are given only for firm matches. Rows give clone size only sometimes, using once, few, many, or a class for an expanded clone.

CDR3nt: TGTGCCAGCAGCTTTACGGCAACTAATGAAAAACTGTTTTTT; CDR3aa: CASSFTATNEKLFF; j_gene: TRBJ1-4; len: 14; v_gene: TRBV7-2; abundance: few; d_gene: -
CDR3nt: TGTGCCAGCGGACTGGCATACGGGGGCCGGGAGACCCAGTACTTC; CDR3aa: CASGLAYGGRETQYF; j_gene: TRBJ2-5; len: 15; v_gene: TRBV27; abundance: few; d_gene: -
CDR3nt: TGTGCCAGCTGCTTACGGGGATCGTATGAGCAGTTCTTC; CDR3aa: CASCLRGSYEQFF; j_gene: TRBJ2-1; len: 13; v_gene: TRBV7-2; abundance: -; d_gene: -
CDR3nt: TGCAGTGTCCCTAACAGGGCCGGGGACACTGAAGCTTTCTTT; CDR3aa: CSVPNRAGDTEAFF; j_gene: TRBJ1-1; len: 14; v_gene: TRBV20-1; abundance: few; d_gene: -
CDR3nt: TGCGCCAGCAGTGATACCTTCGACGGTGAGCAGTTCTTC; CDR3aa: CASSDTFDGEQFF; j_gene: TRBJ2-1; len: 13; v_gene: TRBV10-1; abundance: -; d_gene: -
CDR3nt: TGTGCCAGCAGCTTAAATAAAGGGGCAGTAGATACGCAGTATTTT; CDR3aa: CASSLNKGAVDTQYF; j_gene: TRBJ2-3; len: 15; v_gene: TRBV7-2; abundance: many; d_gene: -
CDR3nt: TGTGCCAGCAGCCCGCGGACAGGGGTCGGGGAGCTGTTTTTT; CDR3aa: CASSPRTGVGELFF; j_gene: TRBJ2-2; len: 14; v_gene: TRBV7-9; abundance: -; d_gene: TRBD1
CDR3nt: TGTGCCAGCAGCCCCGTCGGGACAGTTCATCAGTACTTC; CDR3aa: CASSPVGTVHQYF; j_gene: TRBJ2-7; len: 13; v_gene: TRBV7-9; abundance: few; d_gene: TRBD1
CDR3nt: TGTGCCAGCAGCTTAGCGGACGGACTAGCGGGGGCCAATGAGCAGTTCTTC; CDR3aa: CASSLADGLAGANEQFF; j_gene: TRBJ2-1; len: 17; v_gene: TRBV7-2; abundance: many; d_gene: TRBD2
CDR3nt: TGTGCCATCAGCTACAGGGAAAGGGATGAGCAGTTCTTC; CDR3aa: CAISYRERDEQFF; j_gene: TRBJ2-1; len: 13; v_gene: TRBV10-3; abundance: -; d_gene: -
CDR3nt: TGTGCCAGCAGTTACGGGCGGGAGTCCTACGAGCAGTACTTC; CDR3aa: CASSYGRESYEQYF; j_gene: TRBJ2-7; len: 14; v_gene: TRBV6-2/TRBV6-3; abundance: -; d_gene: TRBD2
CDR3nt: TGTGCCAGCAGCTACCGACAGGGGTCCGGGGAGCTGTTTTTT; CDR3aa: CASSYRQGSGELFF; j_gene: TRBJ2-2; len: 14; v_gene: TRBV7-8; abundance: few; d_gene: TRBD1
CDR3nt: TGTGCCAGCAACACCCGGGACAGGGTCTTCTACGAGCAGTACTTC; CDR3aa: CASNTRDRVFYEQYF; j_gene: TRBJ2-7; len: 15; v_gene: TRBV12-3/TRBV12-4; abundance: few; d_gene: TRBD1
CDR3nt: TGTGCCAGTAGTATAAGTGACAACAATGAGCAGTTCTTC; CDR3aa: CASSISDNNEQFF; j_gene: TRBJ2-1; len: 13; v_gene: TRBV19; abundance: -; d_gene: -
CDR3nt: TGTGCCAGCAGCCTTACAGGAGATGAGCAGTTCTTC; CDR3aa: CASSLTGDEQFF; j_gene: TRBJ2-1; len: 12; v_gene: TRBV12-3/TRBV12-4; abundance: -; d_gene: -
CDR3nt: TGTGCCAGCAGCTTAGGACTAGCGACCCGTATCGAGCAGTACTTC; CDR3aa: CASSLGLATRIEQYF; j_gene: TRBJ2-7; len: 15; v_gene: TRBV7-2; abundance: -; d_gene: TRBD2
CDR3nt: TGCAGCGTTCAGACAGGCCTCGTATACGAGCAGTACTTC; CDR3aa: CSVQTGLVYEQYF; j_gene: TRBJ2-7; len: 13; v_gene: TRBV29-1; abundance: -; d_gene: -
CDR3nt: TGTGCCAGCAGTTCCCATATGAACACTGAAGCTTTCTTT; CDR3aa: CASSSHMNTEAFF; j_gene: TRBJ1-1; len: 13; v_gene: TRBV6-5; abundance: few; d_gene: -
CDR3nt: TGTGCCAGCAGTCGAGACATCGGATACGAGCAGTACTTC; CDR3aa: CASSRDIGYEQYF; j_gene: TRBJ2-7; len: 13; v_gene: TRBV27; abundance: -; d_gene: -
CDR3nt: TGTGCCAGCTCTAGATGGACACAGGGGAATAAGGATGGCTACACCTTC; CDR3aa: CASSRWTQGNKDGYTF; j_gene: TRBJ1-2; len: 16; v_gene: TRBV27; abundance: -; d_gene: TRBD1
CDR3nt: TGTGCCAGCAGCTTAGACCCACTAGCGTCCTACCGGGATACGCAGTATTTT; CDR3aa: CASSLDPLASYRDTQYF; j_gene: TRBJ2-3; len: 17; v_gene: TRBV7-2; abundance: many; d_gene: TRBD2
CDR3nt: TGCAGTGCATGGGACCGCGGGCAGACCCAGTACTTC; CDR3aa: CSAWDRGQTQYF; j_gene: TRBJ2-5; len: 12; v_gene: TRBV20-1; abundance: -; d_gene: -
CDR3nt: TGCGCCAGCAGCCAAGAAGGACCAGATCCTAACACTGAAGCTTTCTTT; CDR3aa: CASSQEGPDPNTEAFF; j_gene: TRBJ1-1; len: 16; v_gene: TRBV4-3; abundance: -; d_gene: -
CDR3nt: TGCAGCGTTGAAGGGGGCTACACCTTC; CDR3aa: CSVEGGYTF; j_gene: TRBJ1-2; len: 9; v_gene: TRBV29-1; abundance: many; d_gene: -
CDR3nt: TGTGCCAGCAGCTTGGGCTGGGACCAGATCTACGAGCAGTACTTC; CDR3aa: CASSLGWDQIYEQYF; j_gene: TRBJ2-7; len: 15; v_gene: TRBV7-2; abundance: few; d_gene: -
CDR3nt: TGCGCCAGCAGCCCCGCAGCGGGGGGAGAGACCCAGTACTTC; CDR3aa: CASSPAAGGETQYF; j_gene: TRBJ2-5; len: 14; v_gene: TRBV5-1; abundance: many; d_gene: TRBD2
CDR3nt: TGTGCCATCAGTGAGCCGACGACCCCCTTCTTCAGCGGGAGTCCGACCTACAATGAGCAGTTCTTC; CDR3aa: CAISEPTTPFFSGSPTYNEQFF; j_gene: TRBJ2-1; len: 22; v_gene: TRBV10-3; abundance: -; d_gene: TRBD2
CDR3nt: TGTGCCGGCAGCTTAGGAACCGAAGAGCAGTACTTC; CDR3aa: CAGSLGTEEQYF; j_gene: TRBJ2-7; len: 12; v_gene: TRBV7-8; abundance: few; d_gene: -
CDR3nt: TGTGCCAGTAGTATTTCGGCAGAAGGGGGAGGTTCACCCCTCCACTTT; CDR3aa: CASSISAEGGGSPLHF; j_gene: TRBJ1-6; len: 16; v_gene: TRBV19; abundance: -; d_gene: -
CDR3nt: TGTGCCAGCACCAACCAGGGGGACAGCACAGATACGCAGTATTTT; CDR3aa: CASTNQGDSTDTQYF; j_gene: TRBJ2-3; len: 15; v_gene: TRBV6-5; abundance: few; d_gene: TRBD1
CDR3nt: TGTGCCAGCAGTGAAGGGGTGCGGGGAAATGGCTACACCTTC; CDR3aa: CASSEGVRGNGYTF; j_gene: TRBJ1-2; len: 14; v_gene: TRBV2; abundance: few; d_gene: -
CDR3nt: TGTGCCAGCAGACGGGCAAGCTCCTATAATTCACCCCTCCACTTT; CDR3aa: CASRRASSYNSPLHF; j_gene: TRBJ1-6; len: 15; v_gene: TRBV7-9; abundance: -; d_gene: -
CDR3nt: TGTGCCAGCAGCTTAAGCGGGAGAACCTCAGATACGCAGTATTTT; CDR3aa: CASSLSGRTSDTQYF; j_gene: TRBJ2-3; len: 15; v_gene: TRBV5-5; abundance: -; d_gene: TRBD2
CDR3nt: TGTGCCAGCAGTGAGTTCGGAGGGGGCACCTCCTACGAGCAGTACTTC; CDR3aa: CASSEFGGGTSYEQYF; j_gene: TRBJ2-7; len: 16; v_gene: TRBV2; abundance: -; d_gene: -
CDR3nt: TGTGCCAGCAGCTTAGGGTCGGTCTATGGCTACACCTTC; CDR3aa: CASSLGSVYGYTF; j_gene: TRBJ1-2; len: 13; v_gene: TRBV7-2; abundance: many; d_gene: -
CDR3nt: TGTGCCAGCAGCCAAGAAGGGCAGCGGGCAGAGGGGGCGATCTACGAGCAGTACTTC; CDR3aa: CASSQEGQRAEGAIYEQYF; j_gene: TRBJ2-7; len: 19; v_gene: TRBV14; abundance: -; d_gene: -
CDR3nt: TGTGCCAGCAATGTGGGAGGGACCACCGGGGAGCTGTTTTTT; CDR3aa: CASNVGGTTGELFF; j_gene: TRBJ2-2; len: 14; v_gene: TRBV28; abundance: -; d_gene: TRBD2
CDR3nt: TGTGCCAGCAGCTTATTGGGGGGGAGTGAGCAGTACTTC; CDR3aa: CASSLLGGSEQYF; j_gene: TRBJ2-7; len: 13; v_gene: TRBV7-2; abundance: few; d_gene: TRBD2
CDR3nt: TGCGCCAGCAGCTTGGAACTAGTCCCCTACAATGAGCAGTTCTTC; CDR3aa: CASSLELVPYNEQFF; j_gene: TRBJ2-1; len: 15; v_gene: TRBV5-1; abundance: -; d_gene: -
CDR3nt: TGTGCCAGCAGCTCCGACACTTTTAATGGGCAGTTCTTC; CDR3aa: CASSSDTFNGQFF; j_gene: TRBJ2-1; len: 13; v_gene: TRBV5-5; abundance: -; d_gene: -
CDR3nt: TGTGCCACCAGCGCATTCGATCTAACCTCACATGGCTACACCTTC; CDR3aa: CATSAFDLTSHGYTF; j_gene: TRBJ1-2; len: 15; v_gene: TRBV15; abundance: -; d_gene: -
CDR3nt: TGTGCCAGCAGAGTTACAGGGGGCAGGCAGCCCCAGCATTTT; CDR3aa: CASRVTGGRQPQHF; j_gene: TRBJ1-5; len: 14; v_gene: TRBV12-3/TRBV12-4; abundance: few; d_gene: TRBD1
CDR3nt: TGCAGCGCCAGGCGAGCGGTGACATCCTACAATGAGCAGTTCTTC; CDR3aa: CSARRAVTSYNEQFF; j_gene: TRBJ2-1; len: 15; v_gene: TRBV29-1; abundance: few; d_gene: -
CDR3nt: TGTGCCAGCAGCGGACGGATCATGGATGGCTACACCTTC; CDR3aa: CASSGRIMDGYTF; j_gene: TRBJ1-2; len: 13; v_gene: TRBV9; abundance: -; d_gene: -
CDR3nt: TGTGCCAGCAGCTTCGTCAGCGGGAGAGTTACCGGGGAGCTGTTTTTT; CDR3aa: CASSFVSGRVTGELFF; j_gene: TRBJ2-2; len: 16; v_gene: TRBV7-2; abundance: many; d_gene: TRBD2
CDR3nt: TGTGCCGGCAGGGACTCCTACAATGAGCAGTTCTTC; CDR3aa: CAGRDSYNEQFF; j_gene: TRBJ2-1; len: 12; v_gene: TRBV7-2; abundance: few; d_gene: -
CDR3nt: TGTGCCAGCAGTTACTCGACTAGCGGGGGGAACAATGAGCAGTTCTTC; CDR3aa: CASSYSTSGGNNEQFF; j_gene: TRBJ2-1; len: 16; v_gene: TRBV6-5; abundance: few; d_gene: TRBD2
CDR3nt: TGTGCCAGCAGCCAAGAACAGGGAGAAGAGACCCAGTACTTC; CDR3aa: CASSQEQGEETQYF; j_gene: TRBJ2-5; len: 14; v_gene: TRBV14; abundance: -; d_gene: -
CDR3nt: TGTGCCAGCAGCCCCCGGGACAACTCCTACAATGAGCAGTTCTTC; CDR3aa: CASSPRDNSYNEQFF; j_gene: TRBJ2-1; len: 15; v_gene: TRBV7-2; abundance: many; d_gene: -
CDR3nt: TGTGCCAGCAGCACGACCGGGACTAGCTACGAGCAGTACTTC; CDR3aa: CASSTTGTSYEQYF; j_gene: TRBJ2-7; len: 14; v_gene: TRBV11-2; abundance: few; d_gene: TRBD2
CDR3nt: TGTGCCAGCCGCCCGGCAGGGGCTAGCACTGAAGCTTTCTTT; CDR3aa: CASRPAGASTEAFF; j_gene: TRBJ1-1; len: 14; v_gene: TRBV12-3/TRBV12-4; abundance: -; d_gene: -
CDR3nt: TGTGCCAGCAGCCCGTGGCGGGGGACCTACGAGCAGTACTTC; CDR3aa: CASSPWRGTYEQYF; j_gene: TRBJ2-7; len: 14; v_gene: TRBV7-2; abundance: -; d_gene: TRBD2
CDR3nt: TGTGCCAGCAGCCATGTCCGGACAGGGGCTTACGAGCAGTACTTC; CDR3aa: CASSHVRTGAYEQYF; j_gene: TRBJ2-7; len: 15; v_gene: TRBV14; abundance: few; d_gene: TRBD1
CDR3nt: TGTGCCAGCAGTTGGGTCGGTCAGCCCCAGCATTTT; CDR3aa: CASSWVGQPQHF; j_gene: TRBJ1-5; len: 12; v_gene: TRBV27; abundance: few; d_gene: -
CDR3nt: TGTGCCAGCAGTTTCGGTGGGACTAGCGGGAACTACAATGAGCAGTTCTTC; CDR3aa: CASSFGGTSGNYNEQFF; j_gene: TRBJ2-1; len: 17; v_gene: TRBV28; abundance: -; d_gene: TRBD2